This T cell receptor beta chain was documented in a study of a mutant IDH1 vaccine in newly diagnosed glioma. For the study at large: Vaccination followed radiotherapy alone by 4-6 weeks, or accompanied temozolomide cycles. Study outcomes and limitations: Patients mounted vaccine-induced immune responses in roughly 93% of cases.

Time point indicated: week 23, last vaccination. Each dose delivered 300 ug of mutant IDH1 20-mer peptide subcutaneously with imiquimod. The donors' diagnosis was new WHO grade 3 or 4 astrocytoma that was IDH1-mutant and ATRX-lost. Note on this clone: Its target is unknown.

Some clones are missing from TCRdb's copy, which holds only in-frame ones; the method was immunoSEQ multiplex PCR. The sample lists 58,000 or so clones, about 90% occurring once. Sample: PBMCs, taken from a glioma patient whose treatment included an IDH1 peptide vaccine. This clonotype was sampled from a man aged 35 to 55 with glioma.

The chain's CDR3 is CASSLAGTSNEQFF. In nucleotides, the CDR3 is TGTGCCAGCAGCCTCGCCGGGACTAGCAATGAGCAGTTCTTC. The chain combines TRBV11-2 with TRBJ2-1, with 8 bases matching TRBD2. The CDR3 has 14 amino acids. V lost 5 bases and J lost 6; bases outside the gene matches: 6. The germline V gene encodes CDR1 SGHAT and CDR2 FQNNGV.